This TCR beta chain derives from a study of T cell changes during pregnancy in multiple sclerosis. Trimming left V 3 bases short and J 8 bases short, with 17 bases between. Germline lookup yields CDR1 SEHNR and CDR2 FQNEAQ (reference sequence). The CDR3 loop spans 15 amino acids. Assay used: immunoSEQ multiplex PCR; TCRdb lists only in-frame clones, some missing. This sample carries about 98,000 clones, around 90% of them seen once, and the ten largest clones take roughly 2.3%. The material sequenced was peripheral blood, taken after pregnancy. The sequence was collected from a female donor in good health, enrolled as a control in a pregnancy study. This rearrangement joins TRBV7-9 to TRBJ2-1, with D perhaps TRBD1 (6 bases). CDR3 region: CASSLVLGAGDEQFF. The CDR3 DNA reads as TGTGCCAGCAGCTTGGTGTTGGGGGCCGGCGATGAGCAGTTCTTC.